This T cell receptor (beta chain) derives from a study of cytomegalovirus exposure and HLA in healthy donors. Findings and caveats of the study: Associated with HLA alleles at 0.05 false discovery rate in a later analysis were fewer than 20,000 TCR beta sequences.

Germline lookup yields CDR1 SGHDT and CDR2 YYEEEE. V dropped 0 bases and J dropped 2 bases, with 8 bases sitting between them. This CDR3 region has 14 residues. As to this clone: Its specificity is not known.

The PCR ran on 60 Vbeta and 13 Jbeta primers. Method: immunoSEQ multiplex PCR; TCRdb's copy keeps in-frame clones and lacks some. The sample includes approximately 150,000 clones, roughly four fifths seen only once; the top ten take 3.5% to 5%. The receptor was isolated from a man between 45 and 60 years old in good health and CMV-seropositive. The chain employs TRBV5-6 and TRBJ1-2; the D is unclear. Sequencing was done on a sample of PBMCs. The CDR3 bases are TGTGCCAGCAGCTTGGCCACAAACAACTATGGCTACACCTTC. Protein sequence: CASSLATNNYGYTF. Full variable domain (missing parts from reference TRBV5-6 and TRBJ1-2): DAGVTQSPTHLIKTRGQQVTLRCSPKSGHDTVSWYQQALGQGPQFIFQYYEEEERQRGNFPDRFSGHQFPNYSSELNVNALLLGDSALYLCASSLATNNYGYTFGSGTRLTVV.